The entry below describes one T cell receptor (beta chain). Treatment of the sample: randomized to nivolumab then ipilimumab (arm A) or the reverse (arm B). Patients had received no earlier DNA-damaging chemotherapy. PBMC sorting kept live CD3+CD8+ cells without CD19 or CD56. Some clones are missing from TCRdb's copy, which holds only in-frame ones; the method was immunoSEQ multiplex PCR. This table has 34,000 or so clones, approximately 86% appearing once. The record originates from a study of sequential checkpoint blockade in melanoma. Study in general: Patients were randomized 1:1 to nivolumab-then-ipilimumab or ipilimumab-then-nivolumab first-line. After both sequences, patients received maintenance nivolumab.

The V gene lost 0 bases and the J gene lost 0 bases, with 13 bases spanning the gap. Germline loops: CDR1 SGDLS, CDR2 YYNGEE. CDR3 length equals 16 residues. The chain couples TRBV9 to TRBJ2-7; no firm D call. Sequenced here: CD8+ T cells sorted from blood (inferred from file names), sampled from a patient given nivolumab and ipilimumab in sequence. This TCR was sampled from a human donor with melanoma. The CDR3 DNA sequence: TGTGCCAGCAGCGTAGATGGGCAGAGATCCTCCTACGAGCAGTACTTC. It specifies CASSVDGQRSSYEQYF. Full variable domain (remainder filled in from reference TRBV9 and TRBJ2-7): DSGVTQTPKHLITATGQRVTLRCSPRSGDLSVYWYQQSLDQGLQFLIQYYNGEERAKGNILERFSAQQFPDLHSELNLSSLELGDSALYFCASSVDGQRSSYEQYFGPGTRLTVT.